This T cell receptor (beta chain) originates from a study of shared clonotypes between healthy human individuals. About the study: A few men and two women, aged 18 to 49, were donors. Study-wide results and caveats: What limited the represented genetic and exposure-history diversity was the small number of donors.

The donor cohort consisted entirely of Caucasian adults residing in Nashville, Tennessee. Each CD8 memory set brought CD45RO+ cells together with CCR7-negative CD45RA+ TemRA cells. Comment on this clone: Its specificity is unknown.

Sequencing used immunoSEQ multiplex PCR; TCRdb keeps in-frame clones, though not all of them. Of fewer than 850,000 clones detected, roughly 91% appear once; the ten largest clones hold about 33%. The CDR3 runs to 15 residues. This sequence originates from a man between 18 and 35 years old in good health. Some clones in this sample may be carry-over from other donors' samples. Sequencing input: memory CD8+ T cells from PBMCs. Sample subset: CD45RO+ cells pooled with CCR7-negative TemRA cells. This chain connects TRBV21-1 to TRBJ2-3; the D segment call TRBD2 is taken from the table without a DNA check. TRBV21-1 is listed as a pseudogene. This chain's CDR3 is CASTSNGTSVDTQYF. CDR3 in DNA: TGTGCCAGCACCTCAAACGGGACTAGTGTAGATACGCAGTATTTT.